The present T cell receptor (beta chain) was sequenced within a study of blood T cell repertoires in COVID-19. Study-wide context: From T cells, B-cell-depleted T cells, or PBMCs came the material, which was cDNA or gDNA.

How the authors handled the data: How many nucleated cells were present was estimated from reference gene primer amplification. Using immunoSEQ multiplex PCR, the repertoire was profiled, and TCRdb retains in-frame clones only, with some absent. The V and J calls and the clone size are those of that table, but D and trimming were determined from the DNA. The table has around 150,000 clones, more than 80% seen once. V was clipped by 6 bases and J by 5 bases, with 14 bases between them. Germline CDR1 is MNHEY and CDR2 is SMNVEV (reference sequence). The CDR3 runs to 14 residues. Seattle's cohort entered during active infection and was followed longitudinally.

The sequencing sample was made of peripheral blood. The clonotype was recovered from a woman aged 60-75 years with COVID-19, enrolled during active disease. The chain combines TRBV27 with TRBJ1-5, with D possibly matching TRBD1 (6 bases). In nucleotides, the CDR3 is TGTGCCAGCAGCCTAAACGGGGGGCATCAGCCCCAGCATTTT. This translates into CASSLNGGHQPQHF.